This TCR beta chain was sequenced in a study of spatial heterogeneity in lung cancer. Study-level information: As counted in raw reads, each unique TCR and UMI combination appeared more than ten times on average. Findings and caveats of the study: Circulating ubiquitous expanded tumor TCRs were observed more frequently at resection than at follow-up.

As for time point: sample taken at primary tumor resection. Material for sequencing was whole RNA from tumor, nontumor lung or frozen PBMC, left unsorted. V shed 0 bases and J shed 1 base, with 10 bases lying between them. The CDR3 extends over 15 amino acids. The germline V gene encodes CDR1 MGHRA and CDR2 YSYEKL. TCRdb re-derived calls from the 5' RACE reads in MiXCR, one entry per CDR3 protein. Among under 25,000 distinct CDR3 sequences listed, 6% to 7.5% were seen once. This clonotype is medium-sized within its sample. What it binds is not known. The sequence came from a male donor with early-stage non-small cell lung cancer. This chain connects TRBV4-1 to TRBJ2-7; no clear D gene. The sample was PBMCs, taken at surgery. For the CDR3, the DNA is TGCGCCAGCAGCCAAGATCGTTCAGCTTCCTACGAGCAGTACTTC. Protein: CASSQDRSASYEQYF.